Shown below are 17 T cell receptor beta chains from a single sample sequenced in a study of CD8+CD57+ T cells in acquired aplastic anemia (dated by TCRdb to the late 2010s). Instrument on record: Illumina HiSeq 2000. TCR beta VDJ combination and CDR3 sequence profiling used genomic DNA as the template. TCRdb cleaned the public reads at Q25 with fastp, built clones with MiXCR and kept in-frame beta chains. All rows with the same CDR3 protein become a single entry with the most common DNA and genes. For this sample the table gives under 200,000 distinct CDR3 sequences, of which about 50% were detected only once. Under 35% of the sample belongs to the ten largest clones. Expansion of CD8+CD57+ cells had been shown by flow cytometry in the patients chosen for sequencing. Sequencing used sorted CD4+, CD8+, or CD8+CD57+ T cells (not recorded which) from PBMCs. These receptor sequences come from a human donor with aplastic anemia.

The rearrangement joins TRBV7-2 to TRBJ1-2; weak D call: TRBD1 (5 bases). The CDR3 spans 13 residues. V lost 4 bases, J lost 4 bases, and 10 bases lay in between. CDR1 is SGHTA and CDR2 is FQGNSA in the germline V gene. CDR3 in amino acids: CASSSTGPYGYTF. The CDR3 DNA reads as TGTGCCAGCAGCTCCACGGGACCCTATGGCTACACCTTC.

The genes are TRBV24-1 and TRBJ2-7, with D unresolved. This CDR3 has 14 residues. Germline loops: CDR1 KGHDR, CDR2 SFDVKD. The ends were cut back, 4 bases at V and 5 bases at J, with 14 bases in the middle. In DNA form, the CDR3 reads TGTGCCACCAGTGACACACGATCCCACCACGAGCAGTACTTC. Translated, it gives CATSDTRSHHEQYF.

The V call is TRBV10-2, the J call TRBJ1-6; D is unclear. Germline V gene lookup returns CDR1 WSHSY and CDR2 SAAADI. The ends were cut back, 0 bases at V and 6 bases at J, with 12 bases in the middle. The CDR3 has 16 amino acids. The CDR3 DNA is TGCGCCAGCAGTGAGTCAAGCCAGTCTTTTAATTCACCCCTCCACTTT. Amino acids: CASSESSQSFNSPLHF.

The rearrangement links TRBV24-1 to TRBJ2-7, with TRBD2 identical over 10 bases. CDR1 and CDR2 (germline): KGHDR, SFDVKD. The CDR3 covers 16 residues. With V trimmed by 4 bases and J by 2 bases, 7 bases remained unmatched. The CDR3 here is CATSDRTSGAPYEQYF. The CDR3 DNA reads TGTGCCACCAGTGACCGAACTAGCGGGGCCCCCTACGAGCAGTACTTC.

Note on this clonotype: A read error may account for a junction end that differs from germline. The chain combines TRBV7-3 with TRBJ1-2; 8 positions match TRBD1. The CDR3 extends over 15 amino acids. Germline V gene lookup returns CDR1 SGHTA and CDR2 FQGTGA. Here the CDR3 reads CVSSFGPATGDGYTF. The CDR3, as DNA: TGTGTCAGCAGCTTCGGCCCAGCGACAGGGGACGGCTACACCTTC.

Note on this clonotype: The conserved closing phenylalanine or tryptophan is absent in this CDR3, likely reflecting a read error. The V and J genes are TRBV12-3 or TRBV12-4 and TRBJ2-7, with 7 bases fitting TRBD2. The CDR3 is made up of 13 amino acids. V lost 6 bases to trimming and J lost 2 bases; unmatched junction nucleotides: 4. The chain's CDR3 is CASSTGTTYEQYL. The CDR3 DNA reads TGTGCCAGCAGCACCGGGACTACCTACGAGCAGTACCTC.

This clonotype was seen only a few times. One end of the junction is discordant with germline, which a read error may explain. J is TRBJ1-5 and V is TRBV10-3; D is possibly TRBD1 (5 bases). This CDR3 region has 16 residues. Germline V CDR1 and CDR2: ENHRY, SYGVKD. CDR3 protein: CASSFHPGHSNQPQHF. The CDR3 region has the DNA TGTGCCAGCAGTTTCCATCCGGGGCATAGCAATCAGCCCCAGCATTTT.

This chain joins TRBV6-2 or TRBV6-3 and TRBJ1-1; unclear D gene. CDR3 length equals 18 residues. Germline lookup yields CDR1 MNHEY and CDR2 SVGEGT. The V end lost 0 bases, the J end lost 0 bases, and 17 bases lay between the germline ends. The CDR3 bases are TGTGCCAGCAGTTACTCGAGAGCCGACATCCTATTGAACACTGAAGCTTTCTTT. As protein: CASSYSRADILLNTEAFF.

The CDR3 region is CASSSIQGGGYNSPLHF. The CDR3 bases are TGTGCCAGCAGTTCTATACAGGGTGGCGGTTATAATTCACCCCTCCACTTT. The chain combines TRBV28 with TRBJ1-6; a possible D gene is TRBD1 (6 bases). Germline CDR1 reads MDHEN; CDR2 reads SYDVKM. Trimming pared 4 bases from V and 4 bases from J, leaving 17 bases between. The CDR3 runs to 17 residues.

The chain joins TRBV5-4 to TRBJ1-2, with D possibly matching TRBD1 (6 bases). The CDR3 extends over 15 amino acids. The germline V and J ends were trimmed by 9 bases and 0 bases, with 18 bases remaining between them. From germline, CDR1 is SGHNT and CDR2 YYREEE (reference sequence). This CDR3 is CATLTDSMANYGYTF. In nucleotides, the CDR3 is TGTGCCACCTTAACGGACAGTATGGCTAACTATGGCTACACCTTC.

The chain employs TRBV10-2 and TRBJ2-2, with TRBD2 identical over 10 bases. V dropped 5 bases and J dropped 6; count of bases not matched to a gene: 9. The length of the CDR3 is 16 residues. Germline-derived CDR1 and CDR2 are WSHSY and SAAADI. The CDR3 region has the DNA TGCGCCAGCAGTTCATTAGGGACTAGCGACTCCGGGGAGCTGTTTTTT. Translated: CASSSLGTSDSGELFF.

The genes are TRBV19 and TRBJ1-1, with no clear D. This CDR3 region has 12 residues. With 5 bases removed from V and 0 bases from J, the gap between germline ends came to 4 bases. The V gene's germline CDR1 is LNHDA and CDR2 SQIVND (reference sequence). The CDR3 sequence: CASSYVNTEAFF. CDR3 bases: TGTGCCAGTAGTTACGTGAACACTGAAGCTTTCTTT.

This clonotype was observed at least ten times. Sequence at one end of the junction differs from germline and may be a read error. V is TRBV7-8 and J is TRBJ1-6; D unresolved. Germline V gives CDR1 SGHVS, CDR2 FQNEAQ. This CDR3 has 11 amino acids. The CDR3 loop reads CASSLGSREEF. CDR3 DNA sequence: TGTGCCAGCAGCTTGGGATCCAGAGAAGAATTT.

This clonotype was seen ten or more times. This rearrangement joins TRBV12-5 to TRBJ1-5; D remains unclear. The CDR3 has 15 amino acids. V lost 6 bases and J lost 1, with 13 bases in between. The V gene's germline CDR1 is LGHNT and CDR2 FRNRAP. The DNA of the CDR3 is TGTGCTAGTGGAGAGTGGGGAGGGAGCAATCAGCCCCAGCATTTT. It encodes CASGEWGGSNQPQHF.

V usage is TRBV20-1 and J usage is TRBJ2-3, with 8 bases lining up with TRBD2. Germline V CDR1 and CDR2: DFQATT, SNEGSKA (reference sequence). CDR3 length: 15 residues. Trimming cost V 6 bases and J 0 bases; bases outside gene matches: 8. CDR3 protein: CSALVLAVSTDTQYF. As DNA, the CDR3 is TGCAGTGCCCTCGTACTAGCGGTTAGCACAGATACGCAGTATTTT.

CDR3 in DNA: TGTGCCAGCAGCGCGCTAAAACAGGGGCGGGATTCACCCCTCCACTTT. Its protein product is CASSALKQGRDSPLHF. The chain employs TRBV7-2 and TRBJ1-6; the match to TRBD1 covers 7 bases. The V segment lost 5 bases and the J segment 8 bases; nucleotides outside the gene matches: 12. Germline CDR1 and CDR2: SGHTA and FQGNSA. The CDR3 is made up of 16 amino acids.

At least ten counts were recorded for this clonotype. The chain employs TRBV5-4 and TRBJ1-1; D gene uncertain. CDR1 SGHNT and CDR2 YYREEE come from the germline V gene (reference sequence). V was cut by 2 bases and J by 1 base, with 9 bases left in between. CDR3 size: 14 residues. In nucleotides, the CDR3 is TGTGCCAGCAGCTTCGATTGGCCGAACACTGAAGCTTTCTTT. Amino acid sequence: CASSFDWPNTEAFF.